The rows below give T cell receptor beta chains drawn from one sample of a study of memory CD4+ T cells and cytomegalovirus serostatus. The method was immunoSEQ multiplex PCR; TCRdb's version includes in-frame clones alone and lacks a portion of them. In the table there are 61,000 or so clones, around 82% of which are singletons. Material for sequencing was memory CD4+ T cells from blood. The receptor source for this set is an adult in good health and CMV-seronegative. Some clones in this sample may be carry-over from other donors' samples. The CDR3 runs from the conserved cysteine through the conserved F or W. A D gene is named only where the DNA matches it firmly. Not all rows give a size; the values are once, few, many and, for expanded clones, a class.

>NA|TRBV5-1|NA|TRBJ2-7
TGCGCCAGCAGCTTGGCCGCGACAAGCTCCACCTACGAGCAGTACTTC
CASSLAATSSTYEQYF
>NA|TRBV10-3|few|TRBJ1-2
TGTGCCATCTTGAGGGGTGCAGGAGGTGGTGGCTACACCTTC
CAILRGAGGGGYTF
>TRBD1|TRBV4-1|NA|TRBJ1-1
TGCGCCAGCGGAGGGGGCTATCGCACTGAAGCTTTCTTT
CASGGGYRTEAFF
>TRBD2|TRBV13|NA|TRBJ2-3
TGTGCCAGCAGCCGGTTTTCCCTAGCGGGCGGGCGGGGTACGCAGTATTTT
CASSRFSLAGGRGTQYF
>NA|TRBV7-8|NA|TRBJ2-7
TGTGCCAGCACGACCGGGGTGGGAGCCTACGAGCAGTACTTC
CASTTGVGAYEQYF
>TRBD1|TRBV7-2|NA|TRBJ1-1
TGTGCCAGCAGCTTAGCGAGGACAGGACCACATGAAGCTTTCTTT
CASSLARTGPHEAFF
>NA|TRBV6-5|NA|TRBJ2-7
TGTGCCAGCAGACTTTACAGGGCACCCAGTTACGAGCAGTACTTC
CASRLYRAPSYEQYF
>NA|TRBV27|NA|TRBJ1-1
TGTGCCAGCAGTTTTGGGGGCGCGGGGACTGAAGCTTTCTTT
CASSFGGAGTEAFF
>NA|TRBV5-1|NA|TRBJ2-3
TGCGCCAGCAGAGGTGGTCAGGGAGCAGATACGCAGTATTTT
CASRGGQGADTQYF
>NA|TRBV6-1|NA|TRBJ2-7
TGTGCCAGCAGCTTCCTCCGTTACGAGCAGTACTTC
CASSFLRYEQYF
>TRBD1|TRBV4-1|few|TRBJ2-2
TGCGCCAGCAGACCCACAGGGGGTCGCACCGGGGAGCTGTTTTTT
CASRPTGGRTGELFF
>NA|TRBV6-6|few|TRBJ1-3
TGTGCCAGCAGTTCGACAGCGACAGATAGAAACACCATATATTTT
CASSSTATDRNTIYF
>NA|TRBV7-9|NA|TRBJ1-5
TGTGCCACCTCAAACGTAGGGGGGAATCAGCCCCAGCATTTT
CATSNVGGNQPQHF
>NA|TRBV6-1|NA|TRBJ1-1
TGTGCCAGCAGTGGGAGGCGAAGAGGTACAACCAATGAAGCTTTCTTT
CASSGRRRGTTNEAFF
>NA|TRBV2|NA|TRBJ1-2
TGTGCCAGCAACCCCGACAGAGGCAACTATGGCTACACCTTC
CASNPDRGNYGYTF
>NA|TRBV11-2|NA|TRBJ2-1
TGTGCCAGCAACCCCGGAGGCGGCTCCTACAATGAGCAGTTCTTC
CASNPGGGSYNEQFF
>NA|TRBV30|NA|TRBJ1-1
TGTGCCTGGAGTCACAAAAACCCCATGAACACTGAAGCTTTCTTT
CAWSHKNPMNTEAFF
>NA|TRBV11-2|NA|TRBJ1-4
TGTGCCAGCAGCTTAAGGCCAGGACTACCACGCGGGAGAGATGAAAAACTGTTTTTT
CASSLRPGLPRGRDEKLFF
>NA|TRBV7-2|NA|TRBJ2-3
TGTGCCAGCACCACCCGGTCCGGGGAAGATACGCAGTATTTT
CASTTRSGEDTQYF
>TRBD1|TRBV29-1|NA|TRBJ2-7
TGCAGCGTCCGGACAGGGTCCTCCTACGAGCAGTACTTC
CSVRTGSSYEQYF